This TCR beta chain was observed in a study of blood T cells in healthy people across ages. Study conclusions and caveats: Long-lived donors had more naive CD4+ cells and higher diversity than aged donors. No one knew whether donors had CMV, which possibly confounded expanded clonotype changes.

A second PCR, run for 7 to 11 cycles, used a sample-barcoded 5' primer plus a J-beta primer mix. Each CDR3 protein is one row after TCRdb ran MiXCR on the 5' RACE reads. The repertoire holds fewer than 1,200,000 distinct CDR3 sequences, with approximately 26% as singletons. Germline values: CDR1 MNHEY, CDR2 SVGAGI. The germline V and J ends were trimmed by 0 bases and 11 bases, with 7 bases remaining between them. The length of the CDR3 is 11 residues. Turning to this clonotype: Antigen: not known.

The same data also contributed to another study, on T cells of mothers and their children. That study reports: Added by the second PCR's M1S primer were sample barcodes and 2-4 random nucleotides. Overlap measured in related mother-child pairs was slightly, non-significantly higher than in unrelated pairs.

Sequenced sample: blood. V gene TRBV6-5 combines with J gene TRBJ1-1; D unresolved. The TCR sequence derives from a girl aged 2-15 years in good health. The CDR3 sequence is CASSYSSEAFF. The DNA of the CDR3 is TGTGCCAGCAGTTACTCGTCGGAGGCTTTCTTT.